The subject of this entry is one T cell receptor (beta chain). The sample originates from a study of T cell changes during pregnancy in multiple sclerosis. The V end lost 0 bases, the J end lost 2 bases, and 16 bases lay between the germline ends. Germline V gene data show CDR1 as SGHDT and CDR2 as YYEEEE. This CDR3 comprises 17 residues. The method was immunoSEQ multiplex PCR; TCRdb's version includes in-frame clones alone and lacks a portion of them. The top ten clones hold about 0.6% of a sample with tens of thousands of clones, roughly 90% of them seen once. The receptor's source is a female donor with multiple sclerosis, enrolled in a pregnancy study. The chain employs TRBV5-6 and TRBJ2-3; D perhaps matches TRBD2 (7 bases). Sequenced material: CD4+ T cells from peripheral blood mononuclear cells, taken after pregnancy. CDR3 amino acids: CASSLGLGGGHTDTQYF. CDR3 nucleotides: TGTGCCAGCAGCTTGGGGCTAGGGGGGGGCCACACAGATACGCAGTATTTT.